Below are 21 T cell receptor beta chains sequenced from a single sample in a study of T cell responses to AZD1222 COVID-19 vaccine (dated by TCRdb to the early 2020s). In the paper's terms, the time point label means: about 28 days (+/-7) after the second vaccine dose. The sample's treatment or condition label, decoded: meningococcal conjugate vaccine given as trial control. Receptors were amplified or captured by the immunoSEQ multiplex PCR assay. TCRdb stores this immuneACCESS table with in-frame sequences only. Part of the clones is absent; in the studies checked, under half of the shortfall reflects unresolved V genes, and no reason is known for the rest. This sample gives 180,000 or so clones in total; approximately 90% of them show up just once. The ten largest clonotypes hold roughly 4% of the sample. Sequencing was performed on peripheral blood, taken 28 days after the second dose of the MenACWY control vaccine. Source of these receptors: an adult who received the MenACWY meningococcal vaccine as a control.

The rearrangement uses TRBV5-1 and TRBJ1-5, with D unclear. Germline values: CDR1 SGHRS, CDR2 YFSETQ. The CDR3 has 15 residues. The V gene lost 0 bases and the J gene lost 6 bases, with 13 bases spanning the gap. CDR3 DNA sequence: TGCGCCAGCAGCTTGGTACCAGAGTCAGGTCAGCCCCAGCATTTT. Translating it yields CASSLVPESGQPQHF.

The chain recombines TRBV30 with TRBJ1-1, with D possibly TRBD1 on 5 matching bases. Germline CDR1 and CDR2: GTSNPN and SVGIG (reference sequence). V was trimmed by 3 bases and J by 5 bases, leaving 13 bases between them. CDR3 length equals 13 residues. CDR3 protein: CAWRGEGQTEAFF. The CDR3 DNA sequence: TGTGCCTGGAGAGGGGAGGGGCAAACTGAAGCTTTCTTT.

The DNA for the CDR3 is TGTGCCAGCAGTTTTCAGGGGGGATCTGAAGCTTTCTTT. It translates to CASSFQGGSEAFF. The J gene is TRBJ1-1, the V gene TRBV28; 7 bases map to TRBD1. Germline-derived CDR1 and CDR2 are MDHEN and SYDVKM. The length of the CDR3 is 13 residues. V lost 3 bases to trimming and J lost 6 bases; unmatched junction nucleotides: 4.

The chain combines TRBV27 with TRBJ1-5; D possibly corresponds to TRBD1 (5 bases). V shed 4 bases and J shed 2 bases, with 12 bases lying between them. Germline CDR1 MNHEY, CDR2 SMNVEV (reference sequence). This CDR3 is built from 15 residues. Here the CDR3 reads CASSYYGDGNQPQHF. As DNA, the CDR3 is TGTGCCAGCAGTTATTATGGGGACGGCAATCAGCCCCAGCATTTT.

The rearrangement uses TRBV6-5 and TRBJ2-7; possible D gene TRBD1, 6 bases. CDR1 MNHEY and CDR2 SVGAGI come from the germline V gene. V dropped 3 bases and J dropped 0 bases, with 12 bases sitting between them. The CDR3 totals 15 residues. CDR3 in DNA: TGTGCCAGCAGTTATAGTTCAGGGGACTCCTACGAGCAGTACTTC. Its protein product is CASSYSSGDSYEQYF.

The chain links TRBV28 to TRBJ2-6; 7 bases line up with TRBD2. The V gene end was trimmed by 0 bases and the J gene end by 1 base; junction bases not matched to a gene: 6. The CDR3 runs to 18 residues. Germline lookup yields CDR1 MDHEN and CDR2 SYDVKM. The CDR3, as DNA: TGTGCCAGCAGTTTATGGACTAGCCTAGCTTCTGGGGCCAACGTCCTGACTTTC. This codes for CASSLWTSLASGANVLTF.

This clone occurred once. The V gene is TRBV7-2, the J gene TRBJ2-5, with 9 bases matching TRBD2. The CDR3 loop spans 16 amino acids. Germline V gene sequence: CDR1 SGHTA, CDR2 FQGNSA. Germline trimming cut 4 bases from V and 4 bases from J; bases unmatched to any gene: 10. CDR3 bases: TGTGCCAGCAGCTCACTAGCGGGCCTTAGGGGAGAGACCCAGTACTTC. This translates into CASSSLAGLRGETQYF.

The chain carries TRBV7-8 and TRBJ2-3; D is tentatively TRBD1 or TRBD2 (7 bases each). This CDR3 comprises 16 residues. Trimming shortened V by 8 bases and J by 2 bases, and 20 bases separated the two germline ends. Germline CDR1 SGHVS, CDR2 FQNEAQ. Written as DNA, the CDR3 is TGTGCCAGCGACCTCAGGGAGGGGGCCCTCACAGATACGCAGTATTTT. This sequence encodes CASDLREGALTDTQYF.

The gene calls are TRBV30 and TRBJ1-2; D remains unclear. Germline V gene sequence: CDR1 GTSNPN, CDR2 SVGIG (reference sequence). The germline V and J ends were trimmed by 1 base and 7 bases, with 10 bases remaining between them. The CDR3 is made up of 12 amino acids. The CDR3 here is CAWSAAVGGYTF. In nucleotides, the CDR3 is TGTGCCTGGAGTGCGGCAGTGGGTGGCTACACCTTC.

This clone was seen once. This chain connects TRBV5-6 to TRBJ1-5; no clear D. V shed 3 bases and J shed 0 bases, with 7 bases lying between them. CDR3 length equals 14 residues. Per the germline V gene, CDR1 is SGHDT and CDR2 is YYEEEE. CDR3 DNA: TGTGCCAGCAGCTCAGAGAATAGCAATCAGCCCCAGCATTTT. As protein: CASSSENSNQPQHF. Full variable domain (missing parts from reference TRBV5-6 and TRBJ1-5): DAGVTQSPTHLIKTRGQQVTLRCSPKSGHDTVSWYQQALGQGPQFIFQYYEEEERQRGNFPDRFSGHQFPNYSSELNVNALLLGDSALYLCASSSENSNQPQHFGDGTRLSIL.

This chain connects TRBV6-2 or TRBV6-3 to TRBJ1-5, with TRBD1 identical over 8 bases. CDR3 length: 15 amino acids. Germline trimming cut 2 bases from V and 4 bases from J; bases unmatched to any gene: 4. The germline V gene encodes CDR1 MNHEY and CDR2 SVGEGT. CDR3 loop: CASSYPGGVNQPQHF. The CDR3 DNA sequence: TGTGCCAGCAGTTACCCAGGGGGCGTAAATCAGCCCCAGCATTTT.

V and J are TRBV19 and TRBJ1-1, with D hard to call. Deletions cut 8 bases from V and 3 bases from J, with 7 bases between. The V gene's germline CDR1 is LNHDA and CDR2 SQIVND (reference sequence). This CDR3 has 11 amino acids. As DNA, the CDR3 is TGTGCCAGTTATTATGACACTGAAGCTTTCTTT. It translates to CASYYDTEAFF.

This rearrangement joins TRBV4-3 to TRBJ1-6; no reliable D call. The CDR3 totals 16 residues. CDR1 and CDR2 (germline): LGHNA, YSLEER. V was trimmed by 5 bases and J by 7 bases, leaving 18 bases between them. Here the CDR3 reads CASSGLRSGRNSPLHF. The CDR3 DNA reads as TGCGCCAGCAGCGGCCTACGGTCCGGGAGGAATTCACCCCTCCACTTT.

Here the CDR3 reads CASSPTRHYEQYF. For the CDR3, the DNA is TGTGCCAGCAGCCCCACCCGCCACTACGAGCAGTACTTC. J is TRBJ2-7 and V is TRBV11-2; D remains unclear. CDR1 SGHAT and CDR2 FQNNGV come from the germline V gene. This CDR3 has 13 residues. V gave up 5 bases and J gave up 3 bases, with 11 bases separating them.

The chain links TRBV5-4 to TRBJ2-1; 10 bases are a match to TRBD2. This CDR3 contains 15 residues. Trimming at V came to 6 bases and at J to 6 bases, leaving 9 bases not matched to a gene. Germline loops: CDR1 SGHNT, CDR2 YYREEE (reference sequence). The CDR3 region is CASTPTSGAFNEQFF. Here the CDR3 DNA reads TGTGCCAGCACCCCCACTAGCGGGGCCTTCAATGAGCAGTTCTTC.

This chain joins TRBV7-2 and TRBJ2-1; 8 positions match TRBD2. Germline CDR1 is SGHTA and CDR2 is FQGNSA. This CDR3 spans 15 amino acids. The trim removed 5 bases at V and 4 bases at J, leaving 7 bases unmatched. The CDR3 spells CASSPTAGGYNEQFF. The DNA of the CDR3 is TGTGCCAGCAGCCCAACGGCGGGAGGTTACAATGAGCAGTTCTTC.

Only a few counts were recorded for this clone. The V and J genes are TRBV28 and TRBJ1-2, with a tentative D call TRBD1 (6 bases). The germline CDR1 and CDR2 sequences are MDHEN and SYDVKM. The CDR3 is made up of 13 amino acids. V was shortened by 4 bases and J by 4 bases, with 10 bases between the two germline ends. In DNA, the CDR3 is TGTGCCAGCAGTTCCTGGACAGTCTATGGCTACACCTTC. It encodes CASSSWTVYGYTF.

The J gene is TRBJ1-3, the V gene TRBV15; 7 nucleotides agree with TRBD1. The CDR3 has 14 amino acids. From germline, CDR1 is LNHNV and CDR2 YYDKDF (reference sequence). With V trimmed by 5 bases and J by 4 bases, 5 bases remained unmatched. This CDR3 reads CATSGGQRGNTIYF. The DNA of the CDR3 is TGTGCCACCAGCGGGGGACAGCGGGGAAACACCATATATTTT.

This clone was detected a few times. The chain couples TRBV12-3 or TRBV12-4 to TRBJ2-2; D call uncertain. V lost 6 bases and J 5 bases, leaving 7 bases between the germline ends. The CDR3 has 12 amino acids. The CDR3 sequence is CASSLDTGELFF. In DNA, the CDR3 is TGTGCCAGCAGCCTTGATACCGGGGAGCTGTTTTTT.

The rearrangement uses TRBV19 and TRBJ1-5; TRBD1 aligns across 7 bases. The CDR3 runs 14 residues. Germline CDR1 LNHDA, CDR2 SQIVND (reference sequence). V was pared by 3 bases and J by 3 bases, with 2 bases of the junction left unmatched. CDR3 bases: TGTGCCAGTAGTATGGGACAGAACAATCAGCCCCAGCATTTT. Translating gives CASSMGQNNQPQHF.

In this sample, this clone turned up a few times. The CDR3 is CASSEEEGKGVEQYF. In nucleotides, the CDR3 is TGTGCCAGCAGTGAAGAGGAGGGTAAGGGTGTCGAGCAGTACTTC. This chain connects TRBV25-1 to TRBJ2-7; TRBD2 might be the D (6 bases). Deletions cut 2 bases from V and 6 bases from J, with 17 bases between. Germline V gives CDR1 MGHDK, CDR2 SYGVNS. There are 15 residues in the CDR3.